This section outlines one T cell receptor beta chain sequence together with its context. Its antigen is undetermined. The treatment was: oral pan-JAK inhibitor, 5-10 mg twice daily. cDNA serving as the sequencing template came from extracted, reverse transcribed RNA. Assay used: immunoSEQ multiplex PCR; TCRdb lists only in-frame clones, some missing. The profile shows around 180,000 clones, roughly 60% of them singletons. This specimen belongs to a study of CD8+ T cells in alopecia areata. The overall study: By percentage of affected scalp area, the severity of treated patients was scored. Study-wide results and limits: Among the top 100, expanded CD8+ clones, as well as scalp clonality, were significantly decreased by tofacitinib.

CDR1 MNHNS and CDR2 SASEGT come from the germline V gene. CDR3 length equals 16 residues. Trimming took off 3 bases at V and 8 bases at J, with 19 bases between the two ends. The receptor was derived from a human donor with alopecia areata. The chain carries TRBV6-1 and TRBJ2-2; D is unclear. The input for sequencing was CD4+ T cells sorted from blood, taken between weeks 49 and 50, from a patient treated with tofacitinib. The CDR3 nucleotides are TGTGCCAGCAGTGATTTTATCGCATCCGGCCGGGGGGAGCTGTTTTTT. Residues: CASSDFIASGRGELFF.